The clone carrying this T cell receptor beta chain was seen only a few times. As yet, its antigen is unknown. TCRdb itself ran the 5' RACE reads through MiXCR, one entry per CDR3 protein. Of approximately 220,000 distinct CDR3 sequences in the sample, 7.5% were seen once. This entry belongs to a study of identical twins. The study's findings and limits: Conclusions were based on cross-sectional statistical analysis, without following the same donors. Cord blood beta clonotypes present at high abundance carried fewer insertions; no such pattern appeared in memory repertoires. Surplus twin overlap in beta out-of-frame sequences was less pronounced. The study found that models underestimated out-of-frame TCR alpha sharing in monozygotic twins.

The CDR3 extends over 15 amino acids. CDR1 is MNHNS, CDR2 SASEGT, per germline. Trimming removed 5 bases from V and 0 bases from J, with 10 bases in between. These same data were also listed under a study on yellow fever vaccine responses in identical twins.

This TCR was sampled from a woman aged 18-35 years in good health. The sample taken for sequencing was memory (CD45RO+) T cells sorted from blood. The chain employs TRBV6-1 and TRBJ2-2; the D is unclear. Here the CDR3 reads CASSLTGANTGELFF. The CDR3 DNA reads as TGTGCCAGCAGTCTGACTGGGGCGAACACCGGGGAGCTGTTTTTT.